Listed here are 13 T cell receptor beta chains from one sample, sequenced in a study of cytomegalovirus exposure and HLA in healthy donors. PCR amplification relied on 60 Vbeta primers (plus 13 Jbeta primers). Only in-frame clones appear in the TCRdb table, and some are missing; sequencing was by immunoSEQ multiplex PCR. The table records about 160,000 clones, roughly 80% of them present only once. Sequenced material: PBMCs. The receptors originated from a woman aged 25 to 39 in good health and CMV-seropositive.

The V call is TRBV5-1, the J call TRBJ2-3, with 10 bases identical to TRBD1. V was pared by 3 bases and J by 0 bases, with 1 base of the junction left unmatched. From germline, CDR1 is SGHRS and CDR2 YFSETQ. The CDR3 sequence is 15 residues long. In DNA, the CDR3 is TGCGCCAGCAGCTCGGGACAGGGGAGCACAGATACGCAGTATTTT. This encodes CASSSGQGSTDTQYF.

V and J are TRBV6-1 and TRBJ2-7, with D possibly TRBD1 on 5 matching bases. The CDR3 sequence is 13 residues long. Trimming shortened V by 7 bases and J by 4 bases, and 14 bases separated the two germline ends. The germline V gene encodes CDR1 MNHNS and CDR2 SASEGT. The CDR3 is CASNPHRGYEQYF. CDR3 in DNA: TGTGCCAGCAACCCTCATAGGGGATACGAGCAGTACTTC.

The chain links TRBV7-8 to TRBJ1-5, with a weak D call TRBD1 (5 bases). The CDR3 loop spans 14 amino acids. V was shortened by 10 bases and J by 2 bases, with 15 bases between the two germline ends. CDR1 SGHVS and CDR2 FQNEAQ come from the germline V gene. CDR3 region: CATRGDGGNQPQHF. The CDR3, as DNA: TGTGCCACCCGGGGGGATGGGGGCAATCAGCCCCAGCATTTT.

This chain connects TRBV2 to TRBJ2-1, with 7 positions matching TRBD1. The CDR3 is 15 amino acids. Losses at the gene ends were 6 bases for V and 0 bases for J; bases not matched to a gene: 5. Germline assignment: CDR1 SNHLY and CDR2 FYNNEI. The CDR3 reads CASSRSGGSYNEQFF. In DNA form, the CDR3 reads TGTGCCAGCAGCCGATCAGGGGGCTCCTACAATGAGCAGTTCTTC.

V and J are TRBV5-4 and TRBJ2-2, with 9 positions matching TRBD1. The V gene end was trimmed by 4 bases and the J gene end by 2 bases; junction bases not matched to a gene: 6. Germline lookup yields CDR1 SGHNT and CDR2 YYREEE (reference sequence). The CDR3 has 16 residues. In DNA, the CDR3 is TGTGCCAGCAGCGACCCGGGACAGGGCAACACCGGGGAGCTGTTTTTT. It yields the protein CASSDPGQGNTGELFF.

V usage is TRBV4-2 and J usage is TRBJ1-6; D is perhaps TRBD1 (5 bases). The V and J ends lost 0 bases and 15 bases respectively, with 21 bases between them. CDR1 is LGHNA, CDR2 YNFKEQ, per germline. The CDR3 is made up of 16 amino acids. Written as DNA, the CDR3 is TGTGCCAGCAGCCAAGATCGGGGGACCCGACATGAATTCCTCCACTTT. Its translation: CASSQDRGTRHEFLHF.

The CDR3 region is CASSPGTGGEKLFF. The CDR3 coding sequence is TGTGCCAGCAGCCCCGGGACAGGGGGTGAAAAACTGTTTTTT. The chain carries TRBV7-6 and TRBJ1-4; 11 positions match TRBD1. Germline V CDR1 and CDR2: SGHVS, FNYEAQ. V lost 5 bases to trimming and J lost 7 bases; unmatched junction nucleotides: 3. This CDR3 contains 14 residues.

The rearrangement links TRBV6-1 to TRBJ1-1; 9 bases map to TRBD1. V lost 7 bases to trimming and J lost 4 bases; unmatched junction nucleotides: 10. In germline, CDR1 is MNHNS, CDR2 SASEGT. This CDR3 is 15 amino acids long. CDR3 in DNA: TGTGCCAGCACCCCTGGGGACAGGGATAGCACTGAAGCTTTCTTT. Its protein product is CASTPGDRDSTEAFF.

This clone was picked up one time. The V and J genes are TRBV19 and TRBJ1-6; 8 bases align to TRBD1. CDR3 length: 16 amino acids. J gave up 9 bases and V 3 bases, and 10 bases lay outside the gene matches. In germline, CDR1 is LNHDA, CDR2 SQIVND (reference sequence). The CDR3, as DNA: TGTGCCAGTAGTATGGTAGGGGGACAGGAAAGTTCACCCCTCCACTTT. This sequence encodes CASSMVGGQESSPLHF.

The V and J genes are TRBV21-1 and TRBJ2-7; the listed D gene, TRBD2, was not tested against the DNA. TRBV21-1 is a pseudogene locus. The CDR3 is made up of 17 amino acids. CDR3 region: CASTRFTLRLFSYEQYF. In nucleotides, the CDR3 is TGTGCCAGCACCCGCTTCACACTAAGACTATTTTCCTACGAGCAGTACTTC.

V gene TRBV7-8 combines with J gene TRBJ1-4; no clear D gene. The CDR3 totals 13 residues. V gave up 6 bases and J gave up 7 bases, with 12 bases separating them. Germline values: CDR1 SGHVS, CDR2 FQNEAQ. The DNA for the CDR3 is TGTGCCAGCAGGCAGCGAGTGGGTGAAAAACTGTTTTTT. It translates to CASRQRVGEKLFF.

The chain employs TRBV6-5 and TRBJ1-4; tentatively, D is TRBD1 (6 bases). The CDR3 is 15 residues long. Looked up from germline, CDR1 is MNHEY and CDR2 is SVGAGI. V gave up 6 bases and J gave up 8 bases, with 19 bases separating them. The DNA for the CDR3 is TGTGCCAGCAGACCATCACAGGGTGTCTGGGAAAAACTGTTTTTT. This sequence encodes CASRPSQGVWEKLFF.

The rearrangement uses TRBV4-2 and TRBJ1-1, with D perhaps TRBD1 (6 bases). The V end lost 3 bases, the J end lost 0 bases, and 14 bases lay between the germline ends. CDR3 size: 16 residues. CDR1 is LGHNA, CDR2 YNFKEQ, per germline. DNA of the CDR3: TGTGCCAGCAGCCAGATTACAGGGTGGATGAACACTGAAGCTTTCTTT. Its protein is CASSQITGWMNTEAFF.